This T cell receptor beta chain was identified in a study of blood T cell repertoires in COVID-19 (dated by TCRdb to 2020 to 2022). A note on the overall study: Collaborator samples came from the United States, Italy and Spain and covered acute and convalescent phases of COVID-19. Subjects who had been exposed to COVID-19, were actively infected with it, or had recovered from it provided the deeply sampled blood TCRbeta repertoires that made up the dataset. The material from the prospective study consisted of cDNA or gDNA derived from T cells, B-cell-depleted T cells, or PBMCs. The sample metadata nearly always contained a de-identified subject ID, COVID-19 status, age in years and sex. Where available, HLA class I and class II types were taken from metadata supplied by the sample provider and were not determined by assay-based typing. Samples came from the ongoing ImmuneRACE study (first 160 participants) plus 1,254 subjects from 6 global collaborators. A freely available public database, intended as a resource for researchers studying the immune response to SARS-CoV-2, is where the repertoires were released.

Each collaborating institution followed its own protocols to collect whole blood in K2EDTA tubes. For TCRbeta analysis, collaborator samples were shipped as frozen whole blood, as isolated PBMCs, or as DNA extracted from either sample type. CDR1 MNHEY and CDR2 SVGAGI were looked up in the germline V gene. Measured from the cysteine to the phenylalanine, the CDR3 is 14 residues long. This entry keeps only the CDR3 DNA: 42 bases, framed from base 1. V is cut by 7 bases and J by 4 bases, and the space between the germline ends is 13 bases. Here is what the overall study found, with its caveats: The quantity of clinical and demographic metadata differed by source and by participant and was supplied without curation.

TCRbeta CDR3 regions were amplified from genomic DNA by means of the immunoSEQ Assay, a bias-controlled multiplex PCR. The original methods were these. Nucleated cell counts per sample were estimated from amplification of reference gene primers within the assay. To quantify the absolute abundance of each unique TCRbeta CDR3 rearrangement, sequence reads were collapsed and filtered. Productive Simpson clonality was computed per sample as the square root of Simpson's diversity index over productive rearrangements. The source is immuneACCESS, and TCRdb retained only in-frame sequences with V and J called. Part of the clones is not carried over; for the studies checked, unresolved V genes explain less than half of this, and the remainder is unexplained. V, J and clone size were drawn from that table, and D and trimming were deduced from the DNA. This sample gives 24,000 or so clones in total; roughly 80% of them show up just once. The ten largest clones add up to roughly 60% of the sample.

In regard to this clone: No antigen is known for it. No base quality information exists; no much larger clone differs at one position.

The sequence links TRBV6-5 to TRBJ1-4, with the D gene uncertain. Sequenced material: peripheral blood. The receptor was isolated from an elderly woman with acute or convalescent COVID-19. The CDR3 is CASTAVYFNEKLFF. The nucleotides are TGTGCCAGCACCGCCGTCTACTTTAATGAAAAACTGTTTTTT.